This T cell receptor (beta chain) was captured by sequencing in a study of blood T cell repertoires in COVID-19 (dated by TCRdb to about 2020). Concerning the study at large: The collaborator samples originated in the United States, Italy and Spain and spanned the acute and convalescent phases of COVID-19. The dataset comprised deeply sampled blood TCRbeta repertoires from subjects exposed to, actively infected with, or recovered from COVID-19. The material from the prospective study consisted of cDNA or gDNA derived from T cells, B-cell-depleted T cells, or PBMCs. HLA class I and class II types, where available, came from metadata supplied by the sample provider rather than from assay-based typing. A freely available public database, intended as a resource for researchers studying the immune response to SARS-CoV-2, is where the repertoires were released. Nearly every sample came with metadata listing a de-identified subject ID, COVID-19 status, age in years and sex. Samples were obtained from the ongoing ImmuneRACE study (first 160 participants) and from roughly 1,300 subjects provided by 6 global collaborators. What the work shows at the level of the full study, not this receptor alone: How much clinical and demographic metadata was included differed by source and by participant, and the metadata was provided uncurated.

This clone was picked up one time. It lacks a known antigen. The junction differs from germline at one of its ends, possibly a read error. The CDR3 spans 13 residues, from the cysteine through the phenylalanine. Kept here is only the CDR3 DNA, which spans 39 bases and is read in frame from base 1. The CDR1 and CDR2 encoded by the germline V gene (reference sequence) are SEHNR and FQNEAQ. Participants in the prospective study were enrolled through a virtual design, were aged roughly 18 to 95 years, and lived in 24 United States geographic areas. In the prospective study, cohorts were assigned on the basis of participant-reported clinical history obtained from a screening survey and a study questionnaire. For ImmuneRACE Cohort 3, a participant was defined as recovered based on two consecutive negative NP/OP PCR tests, clearance by a healthcare professional, or resolution of symptoms. In the prospective study, whole blood, serum and a nasopharyngeal or oropharyngeal swab were collected from each participant by mobile phlebotomists. Additional blood draws and questionnaires over an approximately two-month period could optionally be provided by prospective study participants. Blood samples from the prospective study were shipped frozen or at room temperature prior to DNA extraction.

TCRbeta CDR3 regions were amplified from genomic DNA by means of the immunoSEQ Assay, a bias-controlled multiplex PCR. Under the source paper's analysis protocol: Within the assay, amplification of reference gene primers was used to estimate how many nucleated cells each sample contained. Sequence reads were collapsed and filtered to measure the absolute abundance of every unique TCRbeta CDR3 rearrangement. For each sample, productive Simpson clonality was calculated as the square root of Simpson's diversity index over productive rearrangements. Drawn from immuneACCESS, this table holds only the in-frame rearrangements with V and J called that TCRdb kept. Clones are partly lost; checked studies trace under half to an unresolved V gene and leave the rest unexplained. The D gene and trimming were derived from the DNA, and the V and J assignments and clone size from that table. For this sample the table gives some 270,000 clones, of which 70% to 90% were detected only once. Roughly 4% of the sample is held by the ten biggest clonotypes.

Sequenced material: PBMCs or T cells enriched from blood (not recorded which). The sequence joins TRBV7-9 to TRBJ1-6; the D gene is unclear. The TCR sequence derives from a woman aged 25 to 39 who had recovered from COVID-19. The bases read TGTGCCAGCAGCTCCCCCTACAATTCACCCCTCCACTTT. Translated, this is CASSSPYNSPLHF. The full variable domain, completed from the reference TRBV7-9 and TRBJ1-6 proteins outside the CDR3, reads DTGVSQNPRHKITKRGQNVTFRCDPISEHNRLYWYRQTLGQGPEFLTYFQNEAQLEKSRLLSDRFSAERPKGSFSTLEIQRTEQGDSAMYLCASSSPYNSPLHFGNGTRLTVT.